The 5 T cell receptor beta chains given below trace back to one sample, sequenced in a study of blood T cells in healthy people across ages. A second PCR of about 7 to 12 cycles used a sample-barcoded 5' primer and a J-beta primer mix. In TCRdb, the 5' RACE reads were re-called with MiXCR into one record per CDR3 protein. The sample carries around 820,000 distinct CDR3 sequences, 20% to 25% recorded once. This sample also belongs to another study, concerning T cells of mothers and their children.

Sequenced: blood. These receptors all come from a boy under 18 in good health.

This clonotype has only a few counts. The chain couples TRBV5-1 to TRBJ1-1; D unresolved. CDR3 length: 13 amino acids. CDR1 is SGHRS and CDR2 is YFSETQ in the germline V gene. The V and J ends lost 4 bases and 3 bases respectively, with 10 bases between them. The CDR3 spells CASSPGGYTEAFF. CDR3 DNA: TGCGCCAGCAGCCCGGGCGGGTACACTGAAGCTTTCTTT. Full variable domain (rest looked up from reference TRBV5-1 and TRBJ1-1): KAGVTQTPRYLIKTRGQQVTLSCSPISGHRSVSWYQQTPGQGLQFLFEYFSETQRNKGNFPGRFSGRQFSNSRSEMNVSTLELGDSALYLCASSPGGYTEAFFGQGTRLTVV.

This clonotype came up a few times. DNA for the CDR3: TGTGCCAGCAGCCCACAGGCCATCTATGGCTACACCTTC. Its translation is CASSPQAIYGYTF. The rearrangement uses TRBV28 and TRBJ1-2; D possibly corresponds to TRBD1 (5 bases). The CDR3 extends over 13 amino acids. The germline CDR1 and CDR2 sequences are MDHEN and SYDVKM. V shed 6 bases and J shed 4 bases, with 12 bases lying between them.

This clonotype showed up just a few times. The J gene is TRBJ2-2, the V gene TRBV4-1; D is ambiguous. Per the germline V gene, CDR1 is MGHRA and CDR2 is YSYEKL. The CDR3 contains 15 residues. Trimming cost V 3 bases and J 4 bases, with 12 bases left between them. The CDR3 DNA follows: TGCGCCAGCAGCCAGTTGGCCGGCACCACCGGGGAGCTGTTTTTT. Translation: CASSQLAGTTGELFF.

Only a few counts were recorded for this clonotype. This chain joins TRBV28 and TRBJ2-1; D is undetermined. The CDR3 covers 14 residues. Germline V lookup: CDR1 MDHEN, CDR2 SYDVKM. The V end lost 4 bases, the J end lost 3 bases, and 10 bases lay between the germline ends. CDR3 protein: CASSSPPGYNEQFF. The CDR3 region has the DNA TGTGCCAGCAGTTCCCCTCCCGGCTACAATGAGCAGTTCTTC.

V usage is TRBV7-2 and J usage is TRBJ1-1; possible D gene TRBD1, 6 bases. The CDR3 covers 17 residues. Trimming left V 0 bases short and J 5 bases short, with 19 bases between. Germline-derived CDR1 and CDR2 are SGHTA and FQGNSA. CDR3 protein: CASSLAFTGILGTEAFF. CDR3 nucleotide sequence: TGTGCCAGCAGCTTAGCGTTCACAGGGATCTTGGGAACTGAAGCTTTCTTT.